A single TCR beta chain is shown here with its context. Original analysis: Amplification from reference gene primers served as the basis for estimated nucleated cell counts. The table came from immunoSEQ multiplex PCR; TCRdb's copy has only in-frame clones and leaves some out. For V, J and clone size, that table is used; D and trimming come from the DNA. The sample has tens of thousands of clones, about 85% seen once. The data stem from a study of blood T cell repertoires in COVID-19. At the level of the study: T cells, B-cell-depleted T cells, or PBMCs supplied cDNA or gDNA.

The CDR3 spans 20 residues. Germline V gene data show CDR1 as MNHEY and CDR2 as SMNVEV (reference sequence). V lost 8 bases and J lost 3, with 31 bases in between. Sequencing input: peripheral blood. This chain uses TRBV27 with TRBJ2-2; TRBD2 might be the D (5 bases). This clonotype was obtained from an elderly man with acute or convalescent COVID-19. CDR3 sequence (DNA): TGTGCCAGCTTGGAAAGACCCCCCTTTTGGGAAGCGGCACACACCGGGGAGCTGTTTTTT. Translating gives CASLERPPFWEAAHTGELFF.